This entry concerns a single T cell receptor beta chain. The data are from a study of blood T cell repertoires in COVID-19. At the level of the study: COVID-19 samples from acute and convalescent phases originated in the United States, Italy and Spain.

With 0 bases clipped from V and 4 bases from J, the junction kept 2 bases outside the gene matches. CDR1 and CDR2 (germline): LNHDA, SQIVND (reference sequence). The CDR3 is 14 residues long. Authors' analysis steps: Amplification of reference gene primers provided the estimated nucleated cell counts. Using immunoSEQ multiplex PCR, the repertoire was profiled, and TCRdb retains in-frame clones only, with some absent. Clone size and the V and J calls come from that table; the DNA yielded D and trimming. The sample holds 200,000 to 250,000 clones, less than 85% seen once. The chain links TRBV19 to TRBJ1-2; 7 bases match TRBD1. This TCR came from a woman older than 75 with COVID-19, enrolled during active disease. The sequenced material came from peripheral blood. The CDR3 DNA follows: TGTGCCAGTAGTATAGAGGGGACAGCCTATGGCTACACCTTC. Amino acid sequence: CASSIEGTAYGYTF.